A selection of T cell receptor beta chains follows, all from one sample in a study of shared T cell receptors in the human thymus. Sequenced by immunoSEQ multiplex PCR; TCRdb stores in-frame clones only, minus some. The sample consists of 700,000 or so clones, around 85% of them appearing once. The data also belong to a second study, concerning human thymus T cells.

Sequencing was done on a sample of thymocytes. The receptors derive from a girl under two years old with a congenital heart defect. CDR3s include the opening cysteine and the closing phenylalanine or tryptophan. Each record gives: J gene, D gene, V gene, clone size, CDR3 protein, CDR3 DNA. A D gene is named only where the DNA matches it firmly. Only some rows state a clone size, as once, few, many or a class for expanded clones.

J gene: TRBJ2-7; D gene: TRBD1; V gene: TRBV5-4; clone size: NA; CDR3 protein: CASSLVGQGANEQYF; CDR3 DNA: TGTGCCAGCAGCTTGGTGGGGCAGGGGGCAAACGAGCAGTACTTC
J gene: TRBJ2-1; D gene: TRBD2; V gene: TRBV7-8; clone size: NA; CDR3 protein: CASSLRRGGVRNNYNEQFF; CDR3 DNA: TGTGCCAGCAGCTTACGGCGCGGGGGGGTAAGGAACAACTACAATGAGCAGTTCTTC
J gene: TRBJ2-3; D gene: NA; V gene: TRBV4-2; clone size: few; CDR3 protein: CASSQDPPPSPSTDTQYF; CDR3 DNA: TGTGCCAGCAGCCAAGATCCCCCTCCCAGTCCTAGCACAGATACGCAGTATTTT
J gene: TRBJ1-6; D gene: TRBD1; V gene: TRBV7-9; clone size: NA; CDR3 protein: CASSLGRDRVNSPLHF; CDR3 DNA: TGTGCCAGCAGCTTGGGACGGGACAGAGTTAATTCACCCCTCCACTTT
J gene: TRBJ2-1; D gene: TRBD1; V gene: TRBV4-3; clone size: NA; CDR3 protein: CASSPHRGLGMRDNEQFF; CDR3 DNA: TGCGCCAGCAGCCCCCACAGGGGCCTCGGTATGAGAGACAATGAGCAGTTCTTC
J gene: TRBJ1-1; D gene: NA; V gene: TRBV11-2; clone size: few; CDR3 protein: CASSSWRGETTEAFF; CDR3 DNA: TGTGCCAGCAGCTCTTGGAGGGGAGAAACCACTGAAGCTTTCTTT
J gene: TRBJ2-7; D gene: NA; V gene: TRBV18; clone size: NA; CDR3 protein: CASSPGLPLDERPYEQYF; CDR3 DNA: TGTGCCAGCTCACCCGGTCTACCGCTTGACGAGAGGCCCTACGAGCAGTACTTC
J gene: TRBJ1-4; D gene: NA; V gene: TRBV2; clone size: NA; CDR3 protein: CASSTPGRPTNEKLFF; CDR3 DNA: TGTGCCAGCAGTACTCCAGGGCGGCCTACTAATGAAAAACTGTTTTTT
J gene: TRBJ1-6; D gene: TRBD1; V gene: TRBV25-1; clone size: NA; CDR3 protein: CASSEPDRAGSPLHF; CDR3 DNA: TGTGCCAGCAGTGAACCGGACAGGGCAGGTTCACCCCTCCACTTT
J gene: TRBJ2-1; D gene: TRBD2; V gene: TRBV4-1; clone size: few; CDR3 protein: CASSQRTSGNEQFF; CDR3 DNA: TGCGCCAGCAGCCAACGGACTAGCGGGAATGAGCAGTTCTTC